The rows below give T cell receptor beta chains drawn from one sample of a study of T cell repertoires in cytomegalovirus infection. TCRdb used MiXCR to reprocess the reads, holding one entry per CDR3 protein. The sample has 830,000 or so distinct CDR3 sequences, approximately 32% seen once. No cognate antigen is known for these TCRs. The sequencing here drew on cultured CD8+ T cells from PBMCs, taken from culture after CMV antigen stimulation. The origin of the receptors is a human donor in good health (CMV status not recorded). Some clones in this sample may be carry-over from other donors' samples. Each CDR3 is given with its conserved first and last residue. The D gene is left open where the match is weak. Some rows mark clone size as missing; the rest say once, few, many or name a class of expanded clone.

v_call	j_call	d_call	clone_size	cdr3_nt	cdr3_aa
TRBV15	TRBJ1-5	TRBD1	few	TGTGCCACCAGCGGTAGGGGGCTCAGCAATCAGCCCCAGCATTTT	CATSGRGLSNQPQHF
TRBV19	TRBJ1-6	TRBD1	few	TGTGCCAGTACCTCGACGAAACAGGGGGCTCGGTCACCCCTCCACTTT	CASTSTKQGARSPLHF
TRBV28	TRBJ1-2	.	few	TGTGCCAGCAGTTTAGAGGCTCCCCCGGCAACCTATGGCTACACCTTC	CASSLEAPPATYGYTF
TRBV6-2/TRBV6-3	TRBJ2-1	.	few	TGTGCCAGCACTCCCGGGATTCGGACCTACAATGAGCAGTTCTTC	CASTPGIRTYNEQFF
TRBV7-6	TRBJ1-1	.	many	TGTGCCAGCAGCACCGGTCTCCACCGGGGAGCTTTCTTT	CASSTGLHRGAFF
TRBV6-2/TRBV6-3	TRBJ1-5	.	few	TGTGCCAGCACCCTGGACGGTGCGCGACCCCAGCATTTT	CASTLDGARPQHF
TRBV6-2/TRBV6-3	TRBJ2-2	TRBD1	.	TGTGCCAGCGTCCAAGGGACAGGGGGCACCGGGGAGCTGTTTTTT	CASVQGTGGTGELFF
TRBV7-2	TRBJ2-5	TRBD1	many	TGTGCCAGCAGCCTTACTACCGGGACAGCTGAGACCCAGTACTTC	CASSLTTGTAETQYF
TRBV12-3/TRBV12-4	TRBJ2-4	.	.	TGTGCCAGCAGTTTAGCGCAAATAAGTGATAAAAACATTCAGTACTTC	CASSLAQISDKNIQYF
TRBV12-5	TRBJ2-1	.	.	TGTGCTAGTGGTTTGGCTAACAATGAGCAGTTCTTC	CASGLANNEQFF
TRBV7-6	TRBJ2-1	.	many	TGTGCCAGCAGCTACCTGGGACCCGGGGATGAGCAGTTCTTC	CASSYLGPGDEQFF
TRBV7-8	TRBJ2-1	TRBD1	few	TGTGCCAGCAGCCTACGACAGGGTTTTTACAATGAGCAGTTCTTC	CASSLRQGFYNEQFF
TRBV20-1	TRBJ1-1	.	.	TGCAGTGCGCCCCGGGGAGGGGATGGGCCTGAAGCTTTCTTT	CSAPRGGDGPEAFF
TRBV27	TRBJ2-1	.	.	TGTGCCAGCACTTGGGGGGACCATTCCTACAATGAGCAGTTCTTC	CASTWGDHSYNEQFF
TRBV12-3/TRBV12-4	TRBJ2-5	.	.	TGTGCCAGCAACCTTGCCGGGGCCAACCAAGAGACCCAGTACTTC	CASNLAGANQETQYF
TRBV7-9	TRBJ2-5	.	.	TGTGCCAGCAGCTTAGATTTCGGGGCAGCCCAAGAGACCCAGTACTTC	CASSLDFGAAQETQYF
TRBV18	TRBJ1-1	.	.	TGTGCCAGCTCCTCCTCGGGTGGTTACACTGAAGCTTTCTTT	CASSSSGGYTEAFF
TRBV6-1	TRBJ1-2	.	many	TGTGCCAGCAGTGAAGGAGGATACTATGGCTACACCTTC	CASSEGGYYGYTF
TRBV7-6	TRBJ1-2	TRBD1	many	TGTGCCAGCCCTAAGGGGGGGGACAGGGGAGGCGTCGGCTACACCTTC	CASPKGGDRGGVGYTF
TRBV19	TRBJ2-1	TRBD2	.	TGTGCCAGTAGTATCCTAGCGGCGTTTAATGAGCAGTTCTTC	CASSILAAFNEQFF
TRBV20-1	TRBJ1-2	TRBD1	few	TGCAGTGCTAGAGATCACGCCGGGACAGGGGACCAAGGCTATGGCTACACCTTC	CSARDHAGTGDQGYGYTF
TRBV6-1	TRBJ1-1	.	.	TGTGCCAGCAACCTCAGGGGAGGCACTGAAGCTTTCTTT	CASNLRGGTEAFF
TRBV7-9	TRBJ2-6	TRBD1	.	TGTGCCAGCAGCTTGGGACAGGGATCGTCTCATTACGTCCTGACTTTC	CASSLGQGSSHYVLTF
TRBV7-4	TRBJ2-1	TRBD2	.	TGTGCCAGCAGCTTAAGTGGGACTAGCTCCTACAATGAGCAGTTCTTC	CASSLSGTSSYNEQFF
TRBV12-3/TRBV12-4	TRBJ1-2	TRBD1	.	TGTGCCAGCAGCCCCGGGACAGACCCCTATGGCTACACCTTC	CASSPGTDPYGYTF
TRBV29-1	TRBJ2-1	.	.	TGCAGCGTTGCCCGGCAGGGCGACTCCTACAATGAGCAGTTCTTC	CSVARQGDSYNEQFF
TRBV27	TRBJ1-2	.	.	TGTGCCAGCAGTCCTATCTATGGCTACACCTTC	CASSPIYGYTF
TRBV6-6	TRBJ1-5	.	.	TGTGCCAGCAGTCGCCAACATATGAATCAGCCCCAGCATTTT	CASSRQHMNQPQHF
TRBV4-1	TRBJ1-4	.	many	TGCGCCAGCAGCTTAGGACAGTTTGCAACTAATGAAAAACTGTTTTTT	CASSLGQFATNEKLFF
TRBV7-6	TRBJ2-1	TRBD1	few	TGTGCCAGCAGTCCAACTGAGGCCAGGGGGTTCAATGAGCAGTTCTTC	CASSPTEARGFNEQFF
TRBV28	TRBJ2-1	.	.	TGTGCCAGCAGTTTCTACAGATACAATGAGCAGTTCTTC	CASSFYRYNEQFF
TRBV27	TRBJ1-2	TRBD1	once	TGTGCCAGCAGTCCAGTTATGGGACAGACGAGGGACTATGGCTACACCTTC	CASSPVMGQTRDYGYTF
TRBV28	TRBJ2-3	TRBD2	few	TGTGCCAGCAGTTTGTCTCTAGCGGGGGGGCCTCTTCGAGATACGCAGTATTTT	CASSLSLAGGPLRDTQYF
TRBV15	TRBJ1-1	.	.	TGTGCCACCAGCGGAACCCCGGGAAGGAGGATCACTGAAGCTTTCTTT	CATSGTPGRRITEAFF
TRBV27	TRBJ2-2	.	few	TGTGCCAGCAGTTTGGCCCAGCCGGCCGGGGAGCTGTTTTTT	CASSLAQPAGELFF
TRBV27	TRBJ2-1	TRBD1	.	TGTGCCAGCAGTTTTGGGGACAGGGGTTTCAATGAGCAGTTCTTC	CASSFGDRGFNEQFF
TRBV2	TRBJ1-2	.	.	TGTGCCAGCAGTGGGTTGGATGGCTACACCTTC	CASSGLDGYTF
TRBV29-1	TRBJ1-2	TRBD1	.	TGCAGCGTGTGGGGGGAAGACAGGGGCTATGGCTACACCTTC	CSVWGEDRGYGYTF
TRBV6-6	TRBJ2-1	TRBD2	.	TGTGCCAGCAGCCCCGGGTCTAGCGGGAAACCTTGGGAGCAGTTCTTC	CASSPGSSGKPWEQFF
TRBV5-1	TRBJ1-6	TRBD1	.	TGCGCCAGCAGCTCCTTACAGGGGCTGGATTCACCCCTCCACTTT	CASSSLQGLDSPLHF
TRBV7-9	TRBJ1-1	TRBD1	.	TGTGCCAGCAGCTTTTCGAGGACAGGGACGGACACTGAAGCTTTCTTT	CASSFSRTGTDTEAFF
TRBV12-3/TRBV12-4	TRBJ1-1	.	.	TGTGCCAGCAGTTTAAGGCGCGGGGGAGGAGTCACTGAAGCTTTCTTT	CASSLRRGGGVTEAFF
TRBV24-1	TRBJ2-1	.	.	TGTGCCACCAGTGCCACGCTAGCTGGTGAGCAGTTCTTC	CATSATLAGEQFF
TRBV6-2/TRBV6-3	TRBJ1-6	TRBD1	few	TGTGCCAGCAGCACCGGGACAGGGGCCTATAATTCACCCCTCCACTTT	CASSTGTGAYNSPLHF
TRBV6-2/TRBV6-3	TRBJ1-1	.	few	TGTGCCAGCAGAACGCAGGGATACACTGAAGCTTTCTTT	CASRTQGYTEAFF
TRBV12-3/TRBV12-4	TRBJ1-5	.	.	TGTGCCAGCAGTTTTGCCCCCGGGGGGAAATATAGCAATCAGCCCCAGCATTTT	CASSFAPGGKYSNQPQHF